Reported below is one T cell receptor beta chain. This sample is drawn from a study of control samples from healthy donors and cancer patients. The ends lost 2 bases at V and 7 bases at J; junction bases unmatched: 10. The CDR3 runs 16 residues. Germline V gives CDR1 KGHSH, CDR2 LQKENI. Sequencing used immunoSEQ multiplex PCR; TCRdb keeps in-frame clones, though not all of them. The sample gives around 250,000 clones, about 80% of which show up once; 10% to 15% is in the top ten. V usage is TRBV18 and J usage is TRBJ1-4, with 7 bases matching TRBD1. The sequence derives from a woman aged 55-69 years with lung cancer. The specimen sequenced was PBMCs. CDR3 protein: CASSPDTGEWGEKLFF. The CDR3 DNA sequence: TGTGCCAGCTCACCAGATACAGGGGAGTGGGGTGAAAAACTGTTTTTT.